This T cell receptor beta chain was identified in a study of T cell responses to AZD1222 COVID-19 vaccine. General observations from the study: The donor cohort was predominantly white British with a female majority, and clonal diversity may have been underestimated. Spike-specific TCR breadth and depth both grew after two AZD1222 doses.

Of note for this clone: The antigen is not known.

Trimming removed 4 bases from V and 4 bases from J, with 12 bases in between. This CDR3 spans 13 amino acids. Germline lookup yields CDR1 SQVTM and CDR2 ANQGSEA. Pooling covered second doses at about 4 or about 12 weeks. Clones were read by immunoSEQ multiplex PCR, and TCRdb kept only the in-frame ones, dropping some. The repertoire has 100,000 or so clones, nearly 90% of them found once; the top ten carry 2% to 2.5%. The rearrangement joins TRBV29-1 to TRBJ2-3; D is perhaps TRBD1 or TRBD2 (7 bases each). The TCR comes from an adult who received the AZD1222 COVID-19 vaccine. Sequenced here: peripheral blood, sampled 28 days after the second AZD1222 dose. DNA of the CDR3: TGCAGCGTTGGGGCAGGGGGGGCAGATACGCAGTATTTT. Amino acids: CSVGAGGADTQYF.